What follows describes a single T cell receptor (beta chain). There is no known antigen for this receptor. No quality values exist for individual bases; no much larger clone is one base distant. The data are from a study of CD8 T cells in Susac syndrome (dated by TCRdb to between 2019 and 2020). Regarding the research as a whole: The study used repertoire sequencing to test whether antigen drove CD8+ T cell activation and differentiation in Susac syndrome.

RNA was extracted with the RNeasy kit and about 0.45 to 1 ug was reverse transcribed using random hexamers. The immunoSEQ multiplex PCR assay, covering 54 Vbeta and 13 Jbeta segments, was used to amplify TCR beta CDR3 regions. PCR amplification bias was corrected by using a synthetic template baseline for primer optimization and computational correction. The original pipeline was this. Reads were annotated to V, D and J genes according to IMGT and were analyzed with immunoSEQ Analyzer, with only productive sequences retained. To calculate clonality, Shannon entropy was normalized by log2 of the number of productive unique sequences and then subtracted from one. Public and private clones were assessed among the 100 most prevalent clones of each patient and control. Clones were defined as Susac-specific when absent from the healthy and MS cohorts, from over 950 published viral clones and from other ImmuneACCESS disease sequences. The public reads were quality trimmed at Q25 with fastp and then assembled into clones with MiXCR by TCRdb, keeping productive beta chains. CDR3 protein duplicates are merged, each entry listing the most common genes and DNA. These V and J calls derive from TCRdb rather than the authors' analysis. For this sample there are approximately 190,000 distinct CDR3 sequences; nearly 95% appear just once. 0.093% of the sample belongs to the ten largest clones.

Paper-wide results and their limitations: The number of individuals in the TCR sequencing and HLA analysis was recognized as being relatively small.

High-throughput TCR beta sequencing profiled peripheral blood CD8+ and CD4+ T cells from healthy donors, Susac syndrome patients and multiple sclerosis patients. Treatment-naive patients with stable or active relapsing-remitting disease fulfilling revised McDonald criteria were used as multiple sclerosis controls. Bulk CD8+ and CD4+ T cells were purified by magnetic negative isolation, while CD8+ TEMRA cells were enriched using FACS. Blood was collected in EDTA tubes and processed within 24 hours, with PBMCs isolated through density gradient centrifugation. PBMCs destined for TCR sequencing were cryopreserved in liquid nitrogen and later thawed in a 37 °C water bath. The sorted or isolated CD4+, CD8+ and CD8+ TEMRA cells had a purity of 90% or higher. Sample: CD4+ T cells from PBMCs. This sequence originates from a human donor with multiple sclerosis.

Here the CDR3 is given as CSARDQQRGALYEQYF. The base sequence is TGCAGTGCTAGAGATCAGCAGAGGGGGGCCCTGTACGAGCAGTACTTC. The chain uses TRBV20-1 and TRBJ2-7, with the D call tentatively TRBD1 or TRBD2, each fitting 6 bases. The CDR3 starts with the cysteine, ends with the phenylalanine, and has 16 residues. Only the CDR3 DNA is retained, 48 bases long and in frame from the first base. Trimming removed 0 bases from V and 4 bases from J, leaving 19 bases between the germline ends. CDR1 DFQATT and CDR2 SNEGSKA are derived from the germline V gene (reference sequence).